The 19 T cell receptor beta chains below all came from one sample that was sequenced in a study of cytomegalovirus exposure and HLA in healthy donors. PCR involved 60 Vbeta and 13 Jbeta primers. Sequencing was performed with immunoSEQ multiplex PCR; in TCRdb, only in-frame clones are kept and a portion is missing. This sample has around 100,000 clones, with under 80% found just once. Sequencing used PBMCs. The receptors here all came from a young woman in good health and CMV-seropositive.

The J gene is TRBJ1-1, the V gene TRBV21-1. TRBV21-1 is a documented pseudogene. This CDR3 is built from 15 residues. The CDR3 DNA is TGTGCCAGCAGCAAATTACGAGCGCAGAACACTGAAGCTTTCTTT. Amino acid sequence: CASSKLRAQNTEAFF.

This clone was seen a few times. The rearrangement uses TRBV6-5 and TRBJ1-1; D possibly corresponds to TRBD1 (6 bases). Germline loops: CDR1 MNHEY, CDR2 SVGAGI. This CDR3 spans 15 amino acids. The germline V and J ends were trimmed by 2 bases and 4 bases, with 14 bases remaining between them. The CDR3 DNA is TGTGCCAGCAGTTACGCTGGCAGGGGCGGCACTGAAGCTTTCTTT. Translation: CASSYAGRGGTEAFF.

V is TRBV18 and J is TRBJ2-3; a possible D gene is TRBD1 (6 bases). This CDR3 region has 15 residues. Germline V gene data show CDR1 as KGHSH and CDR2 as LQKENI. V was cut by 3 bases and J by 2 bases, with 12 bases left in between. CDR3 bases: TGTGCCAGCTCACCTACAGGGATATCCACAGATACGCAGTATTTT. Protein sequence: CASSPTGISTDTQYF.

This chain uses TRBV5-1 with TRBJ2-7, with D uncertain. CDR3 length equals 14 residues. Trimming pared 1 base from V and 5 bases from J, leaving 13 bases between. Germline CDR1 SGHRS, CDR2 YFSETQ. The CDR3 DNA reads as TGCGCCAGCAGCTTGTTGACTTCCGTGAACGAGCAGTACTTC. Protein sequence: CASSLLTSVNEQYF.

This clone was found a few times. The genes are TRBV7-3 and TRBJ2-1; 11 bases match TRBD2. The V gene end was trimmed by 5 bases and the J gene end by 9 bases; junction bases not matched to a gene: 6. CDR1 is SGHTA and CDR2 is FQGTGA in the germline V gene. The length of the CDR3 is 14 residues. CDR3 residues: CASSPTSGRAEQFF. The CDR3 coding sequence is TGTGCCAGCAGCCCCACTAGCGGGAGAGCTGAGCAGTTCTTC.

This clone has only one observation. This chain joins TRBV7-9 and TRBJ2-3, with D perhaps matching TRBD2 (5 bases). CDR3 length: 14 amino acids. Germline V CDR1 and CDR2: SEHNR, FQNEAQ (reference sequence). V dropped 0 bases and J dropped 6 bases, with 10 bases sitting between them. CDR3 coding DNA: TGTGCCAGCAGCTTAGCCCCGTCGGGGGATACGCAGTATTTT. Its translation: CASSLAPSGDTQYF.

A few counts support this clone. This chain joins TRBV18 and TRBJ2-5; 7 bases are a match to TRBD2. The V gene end was trimmed by 8 bases and the J gene end by 5 bases; junction bases not matched to a gene: 8. The CDR3 spans 13 residues. Germline assignment: CDR1 KGHSH and CDR2 LQKENI. CDR3 sequence: CASRSGAGETQYF. CDR3 in DNA: TGTGCCAGCCGGAGCGGGGCAGGGGAGACCCAGTACTTC.

The chain carries TRBV7-9 and TRBJ2-5, with D tentatively TRBD2 (6 bases). Germline lookup yields CDR1 SEHNR and CDR2 FQNEAQ (reference sequence). The CDR3 contains 13 residues. V was clipped by 6 bases and J by 4 bases, with 12 bases between them. The CDR3: CASRRGVGETQYF. DNA of the CDR3: TGTGCCAGCAGACGCGGGGTCGGAGAGACCCAGTACTTC.

The chain recombines TRBV7-9 with TRBJ1-4; D possibly corresponds to TRBD1 (6 bases). Germline CDR1 is SEHNR and CDR2 is FQNEAQ (reference sequence). The V end lost 0 bases, the J end lost 3 bases, and 8 bases lay between the germline ends. The CDR3 covers 15 residues. CDR3 protein: CASSLATGPNEKLFF. The CDR3 nucleotides read TGTGCCAGCAGCTTAGCGACAGGTCCTAATGAAAAACTGTTTTTT.

By frequency in the sample, this clone is medium-sized. The chain combines TRBV28 with TRBJ2-1; a possible D gene is TRBD1 (5 bases). This CDR3 region has 13 residues. V gave up 5 bases and J gave up 10 bases, with 15 bases separating them. Germline V gene data show CDR1 as MDHEN and CDR2 as SYDVKM. CDR3 DNA: TGTGCCAGCAGTGGCCGAGGCAGGGAAGAGCAGTTCTTC. Translating gives CASSGRGREEQFF.

The CDR3: CATSRAGGQATNEKLFF. The CDR3 nucleotides are TGTGCCACCAGCAGGGCAGGGGGACAGGCAACTAATGAAAAACTGTTTTTT. This rearrangement joins TRBV15 to TRBJ1-4; 8 positions agree with TRBD1. The CDR3 runs 17 residues. The ends lost 3 bases at V and 0 bases at J; junction bases unmatched: 6. CDR1 and CDR2 from the germline V gene are LNHNV and YYDKDF (reference sequence).

V usage is TRBV27 and J usage is TRBJ1-2, with D unclear. Trimming stripped 4 bases from V and 6 bases from J, with 9 bases between. The CDR3 has 12 residues. Germline CDR1 and CDR2: MNHEY and SMNVEV (reference sequence). The CDR3 DNA is TGTGCCAGCAGTTGGGGAGGCGATGGCTACACCTTC. Its translation: CASSWGGDGYTF.

The V gene is TRBV30, the J gene TRBJ2-4, with TRBD2 identical over 8 bases. Germline CDR1 GTSNPN, CDR2 SVGIG (reference sequence). With V trimmed by 1 base and J by 7 bases, 3 bases remained unmatched. The CDR3 has 13 residues. This CDR3 reads CAWSGTSMNIQYF. CDR3 nucleotides: TGTGCCTGGAGTGGGACTAGCATGAACATTCAGTACTTC.

V is TRBV7-2 and J is TRBJ1-1, with 9 bases matching TRBD1. The germline CDR1 and CDR2 sequences are SGHTA and FQGNSA. The V gene end was trimmed by 5 bases and the J gene end by 2 bases; junction bases not matched to a gene: 3. This CDR3 has 14 amino acids. The CDR3: CASSRTGVNTEAFF. The CDR3 coding sequence is TGTGCCAGCAGCAGGACAGGGGTTAACACTGAAGCTTTCTTT.

The chain is built from TRBV28 and TRBJ1-4, with a possible D match to TRBD1 (5 bases). This CDR3 spans 16 amino acids. Trimming stripped 4 bases from V and 4 bases from J, with 16 bases between. The germline gives CDR1 MDHEN, CDR2 SYDVKM. The CDR3 here is CASSYWNGRGNEKLFF. DNA of the CDR3: TGTGCCAGCAGTTATTGGAACGGAAGGGGTAATGAAAAACTGTTTTTT.

This clone showed up just a few times. The CDR3 reads CASSAGQNQPQHF. The CDR3 DNA follows: TGTGCCAGCAGCGCGGGACAGAATCAGCCCCAGCATTTT. This sequence joins TRBV7-2 and TRBJ1-5; 7 positions match TRBD1. V trimming: 5 bases; J trimming: 4 bases; junction bases outside the gene matches: 2. Germline CDR1 SGHTA, CDR2 FQGNSA. This CDR3 comprises 13 residues.

CDR3 protein: CASRVTEYNEQFF. The CDR3 DNA sequence: TGCGCCAGCAGAGTTACAGAGTACAATGAGCAGTTCTTC. The chain couples TRBV5-1 to TRBJ2-1; no clear D gene. Looked up from germline, CDR1 is SGHRS and CDR2 is YFSETQ. The CDR3 has 13 residues. V dropped 5 bases and J dropped 4 bases, with 10 bases sitting between them.

CDR3 protein: CASSRPLSSYEQYF. DNA for the CDR3: TGCGCCAGCAGCCGCCCACTGAGCTCCTACGAGCAGTACTTC. J is TRBJ2-7 and V is TRBV4-1, with D unclear. Trimming took 4 bases from V and 0 from J, leaving 10 bases between them. The CDR3 has 14 amino acids. Germline CDR1 reads MGHRA; CDR2 reads YSYEKL.

V usage is TRBV9 and J usage is TRBJ2-7, with D perhaps matching TRBD2 (5 bases). The CDR3 runs to 14 residues. The V end lost 4 bases, the J end lost 7 bases, and 18 bases lay between the germline ends. Germline loops: CDR1 SGDLS, CDR2 YYNGEE. The CDR3 protein is CASSKNTEGGEQYF. The CDR3, as DNA: TGTGCCAGCAGCAAAAACACTGAGGGCGGGGAGCAGTACTTC.